What follows are 3 T cell receptor beta chains derived from one specimen sequenced in a study of T cell responses to AZD1222 COVID-19 vaccine. TCRdb's table, derived via immunoSEQ multiplex PCR, lists solely in-frame clones and lacks some. The sample has roughly 200,000 clones, roughly 91% seen once. The material was peripheral blood, obtained on day 0 of MenACWY control vaccination. Receptors originate from an adult in good health.

As for this clone: The same CDR3 can be traced to other DNA sequences in this sample. The chain combines TRBV6-1 with TRBJ1-5, with D possibly TRBD1 on 6 matching bases. Per the germline V gene, CDR1 is MNHNS and CDR2 is SASEGT. V was pared by 1 base and J by 1 base, with 8 bases between. The CDR3 has 15 amino acids. CDR3 coding DNA: TGTGCCAGCAGTGAAGGGACAGTCAGCAATCAGCCCCAGCATTTT. It translates to CASSEGTVSNQPQHF.

This clone was recorded once. The chain links TRBV5-1 to TRBJ1-1; possible D gene TRBD1, 6 bases. The CDR3 totals 15 residues. The ends were cut back, 0 bases at V and 4 bases at J, with 13 bases in the middle. Germline assignment: CDR1 SGHRS and CDR2 YFSETQ. CDR3: CASSLATGYGTEAFF. In DNA form, the CDR3 reads TGCGCCAGCAGCTTGGCCACAGGGTATGGCACTGAAGCTTTCTTT.

The chain is built from TRBV27 and TRBJ2-3; D ambiguous. Germline V gives CDR1 MNHEY, CDR2 SMNVEV (reference sequence). CDR3 length equals 14 residues. Trimming stripped 6 bases from V and 8 bases from J, with 18 bases between. The CDR3 protein is CASSLSPAVTTQYF. In DNA form, the CDR3 reads TGTGCCAGCAGCCTCTCCCCTGCGGTTACTACGCAGTATTTT.